This T cell receptor (beta chain) was sequenced during a study of CD8+ T cells in alopecia areata. Following RNA extraction, reverse transcription yielded cDNA that acted as the sequencing template. Only in-frame clones appear in the TCRdb table, and some are missing; sequencing was by immunoSEQ multiplex PCR. The sample holds around 200,000 clones; over 55% are singletons and the top ten take approximately 1.7%. Germline values: CDR1 MNHNY, CDR2 SVGAGI (reference sequence). This CDR3 spans 16 amino acids. V lost 5 bases to trimming and J lost 5 bases, with 21 bases between them. The chain recombines TRBV6-6 with TRBJ2-5; D not certain. The sample in question was CD4+ T cells sorted from blood, obtained at week 0. The TCR comes from a human donor with alopecia areata. The CDR3 DNA reads as TGTGCCAGCAGTCCCCGGCCCAGCGACGGTTGGGAGACCCAGTACTTC. Encoded protein: CASSPRPSDGWETQYF.